The next 20 T cell receptor beta chains were all read from a single sample in a study of blood T cell repertoires in COVID-19. Produced via immunoSEQ multiplex PCR; TCRdb's table is partial and in-frame only. The data hold 100,000 to 150,000 clones, with approximately 74% observed a single time. The sample taken for sequencing was peripheral blood. The receptor source for this set is a man in his fifties or sixties with acute or convalescent COVID-19.

In DNA, the CDR3 is TGTGCCAGCAGTGAAGTCAGCGGGGTAAACGAGCAGTACTTC. Amino acids: CASSEVSGVNEQYF. V gene TRBV6-1 combines with J gene TRBJ2-7; 7 bases align to TRBD2. This CDR3 has 14 residues. The junction had 5 bases not matched to a gene; V was cut back by 1 base and J by 5 bases. Per germline, CDR1 MNHNS and CDR2 SASEGT.

V and J are TRBV18 and TRBJ1-3, with a possible D match to TRBD1 (5 bases). The CDR3 is made up of 14 amino acids. Trimming took off 3 bases at V and 2 bases at J, with 8 bases between the two ends. CDR1 and CDR2 (germline): KGHSH, LQKENI. CDR3 residues: CASSPTVTGNTIYF. In DNA form, the CDR3 reads TGTGCCAGCTCACCGACAGTGACTGGAAACACCATATATTTT.

V and J are TRBV27 and TRBJ2-5; 8 bases fit TRBD2. Trimming at V came to 7 bases and at J to 2 bases, leaving 6 bases not matched to a gene. Germline V gene data show CDR1 as MNHEY and CDR2 as SMNVEV (reference sequence). This CDR3 region has 14 residues. CDR3 nucleotide sequence: TGTGCCAGCACAAGCGGGAGAACTCAAGAGACCCAGTACTTC. Translated, it gives CASTSGRTQETQYF.

The chain has TRBV27 and TRBJ1-2, with 7 nucleotides matching TRBD1. In germline, CDR1 is MNHEY, CDR2 SMNVEV (reference sequence). J lost 8 bases, V lost 6 bases, and 3 bases had no gene match. The CDR3 has 11 residues. The CDR3 region has the DNA TGTGCCAGCAGATCGGACAGGGGCTACACCTTC. Residues: CASRSDRGYTF.

As to this clone: This CDR3 fails to terminate in the conserved phenylalanine or tryptophan, so it likely reflects a read error. The chain uses TRBV7-9 and TRBJ2-2; possible D gene TRBD1, 6 bases. In germline, CDR1 is SEHNR, CDR2 FQNEAQ (reference sequence). The CDR3 spans 15 residues. With 3 bases removed from V and 0 bases from J, the gap between germline ends came to 8 bases. As DNA, the CDR3 is TGTGCCAGCAGCTTGCGACAGGCGAACACCGGGGAGCTGTTTTAC. Translated: CASSLRQANTGELFY.

This chain connects TRBV7-9 to TRBJ1-2; 7 positions match TRBD1. V shed 5 bases and J 1 base; nucleotides not matched to a gene: 7. CDR3 length: 15 amino acids. Germline V lookup: CDR1 SEHNR, CDR2 FQNEAQ (reference sequence). CDR3 amino acids: CASSLGQALNYGYTF. CDR3 nucleotides: TGTGCCAGCAGCCTAGGACAGGCCCTTAACTATGGCTACACCTTC.

This clone has just a few counts. The V call is TRBV27, the J call TRBJ2-3; D might be TRBD1 (8 bases). This CDR3 is 16 amino acids long. Germline values: CDR1 MNHEY, CDR2 SMNVEV (reference sequence). V was cut by 1 base and J by 3 bases, with 14 bases left in between. The CDR3 region is CASSLYGQGGTDTQYF. DNA for the CDR3: TGTGCCAGCAGTTTATACGGACAGGGAGGGACAGATACGCAGTATTTT.

This rearrangement joins TRBV2 to TRBJ2-7; the D gene is possibly TRBD2 (5 bases). This CDR3 comprises 19 residues. Germline-derived CDR1 and CDR2 are SNHLY and FYNNEI. V was shortened by 4 bases and J by 2 bases, with 27 bases between the two germline ends. DNA for the CDR3: TGTGCCAGCAGTGGAAGTAATTGGGAATGGGAGACGGAAACCTACGAGCAGTACTTC. It is translated as CASSGSNWEWETETYEQYF.

The chain uses TRBV6-6 and TRBJ2-1, with TRBD2 as a possible D gene (5 bases). This CDR3 spans 15 amino acids. CDR1 and CDR2 from the germline V gene are MNHNY and SVGAGI (reference sequence). Trimming removed 5 bases from V and 6 bases from J, with 17 bases in between. The CDR3 sequence is CASSATRVRGNEQFF. CDR3 coding DNA: TGTGCCAGCAGTGCAACTAGAGTTCGGGGCAATGAGCAGTTCTTC.

The CDR3 region has the DNA TGTGCCAGCAGCCAACGAGGGACAGGTAACTATGGCTACACCTTC. This sequence encodes CASSQRGTGNYGYTF. The chain carries TRBV3-1 (or the pseudogene TRBV3-2) and TRBJ1-2; TRBD1 agrees at 8 bases. Germline V gives CDR1 LGHDT, CDR2 YNNKEL (reference sequence). The CDR3 has 15 amino acids. Unmatched junction bases numbered 3, after V lost 2 bases and J lost 1 base.

This clone was seen a few times. The chain carries TRBV24-1 and TRBJ2-2; D is unclear. The CDR3 loop spans 12 amino acids. The germline V gene encodes CDR1 KGHDR and CDR2 SFDVKD. V lost 5 bases, J lost 6 bases, and 6 bases lay in between. The CDR3 here is CATSGRAGELFF. In DNA form, the CDR3 reads TGTGCCACCAGTGGACGGGCCGGGGAGCTGTTTTTT.

The chain joins TRBV7-8 to TRBJ2-3; TRBD2 is a possible D gene (6 bases). CDR3 length equals 17 residues. Germline V gene sequence: CDR1 SGHVS, CDR2 FQNEAQ. Trimming pared 1 base from V and 1 base from J, leaving 15 bases between. CDR3 region: CASSLGFIAERTDTQYF. DNA of the CDR3: TGTGCCAGCAGCTTAGGTTTTATAGCGGAACGCACAGATACGCAGTATTTT.

This clone appeared a single time. The gene calls are TRBV11-2 and TRBJ2-1; TRBD1 is a possible D gene (6 bases). Between the trimmed V and J ends, which lost 1 base and 4 bases, there was a span of 14 bases. Germline V lookup: CDR1 SGHAT, CDR2 FQNNGV. The CDR3 sequence is 16 residues long. The CDR3 region has the DNA TGTGCCAGCAGCTTAGGGGTTGGACAGATATACAATGAGCAGTTCTTC. As protein: CASSLGVGQIYNEQFF.

This clone was detected once. The rearrangement uses TRBV5-1 and TRBJ2-3; TRBD2 agrees at 8 bases. The CDR3 is made up of 15 amino acids. V shed 2 bases and J 6 bases; nucleotides not matched to a gene: 8. CDR1 SGHRS and CDR2 YFSETQ come from the germline V gene. CDR3 in DNA: TGCGCCAGCAGCTTAGACGGGGGGGCCAAGGATACGCAGTATTTT. It is translated as CASSLDGGAKDTQYF.

V and J are TRBV7-8 and TRBJ2-3; 7 bases fit TRBD1. The trim removed 6 bases at V and 4 bases at J, leaving 13 bases unmatched. Per germline, CDR1 SGHVS and CDR2 FQNEAQ. This CDR3 region has 16 residues. The CDR3 sequence: CASSLTDRQGADTQYF. The CDR3 DNA reads as TGTGCCAGCAGTCTCACGGACAGGCAGGGCGCAGATACGCAGTATTTT.

V usage is TRBV4-1 and J usage is TRBJ2-3; 8 nucleotides line up with TRBD1. J gave up 5 bases and V 2 bases, and 12 bases lay outside the gene matches. Germline assignment: CDR1 MGHRA and CDR2 YSYEKL. This CDR3 has 17 amino acids. CDR3 sequence: CASSQFSGQAKVDTQYF. Here the CDR3 DNA reads TGCGCCAGCAGCCAATTTTCGGGACAGGCGAAGGTAGATACGCAGTATTTT.

The rearrangement joins TRBV21-1 to TRBJ2-1; the DNA was not compared with TRBD1, the D call given in the table. TRBV21-1 is labeled a pseudogene. This CDR3 is 16 amino acids long. The CDR3 spells CASSRRPGQRYNEQFF. CDR3 in DNA: TGTGCCAGCAGCAGACGACCGGGACAGCGGTACAATGAGCAGTTCTTC.

This rearrangement joins TRBV21-1 to TRBJ1-2; TRBD1 is the table's D call, not checked against the DNA. TRBV21-1 is designated a pseudogene. This CDR3 has 14 amino acids. The CDR3 here is CASNSSLQNYGYTF. In DNA form, the CDR3 reads TGTGCCAGCAACAGCTCCCTCCAAAACTATGGCTACACCTTC.

The chain joins TRBV7-6 to TRBJ1-2; D possibly corresponds to TRBD1 (6 bases). CDR3 length: 13 amino acids. CDR1 and CDR2 (germline): SGHVS, FNYEAQ. The V end lost 1 base, the J end lost 8 bases, and 11 bases lay between the germline ends. The CDR3 here is CASSLEGGRGYTF. The DNA for the CDR3 is TGTGCCAGCAGCTTAGAGGGGGGGCGAGGCTACACCTTC.

This sequence joins TRBV4-1 and TRBJ1-1; tentatively, D is TRBD1 (6 bases). The V end was cut by 3 bases, the J end by 1 base, with 12 bases between. The CDR3 length is 15 residues. The V gene's germline CDR1 is MGHRA and CDR2 YSYEKL. Here the CDR3 reads CASSQGHPSNTEAFF. The DNA of the CDR3 is TGCGCCAGCAGCCAGGGACACCCCTCGAACACTGAAGCTTTCTTT.